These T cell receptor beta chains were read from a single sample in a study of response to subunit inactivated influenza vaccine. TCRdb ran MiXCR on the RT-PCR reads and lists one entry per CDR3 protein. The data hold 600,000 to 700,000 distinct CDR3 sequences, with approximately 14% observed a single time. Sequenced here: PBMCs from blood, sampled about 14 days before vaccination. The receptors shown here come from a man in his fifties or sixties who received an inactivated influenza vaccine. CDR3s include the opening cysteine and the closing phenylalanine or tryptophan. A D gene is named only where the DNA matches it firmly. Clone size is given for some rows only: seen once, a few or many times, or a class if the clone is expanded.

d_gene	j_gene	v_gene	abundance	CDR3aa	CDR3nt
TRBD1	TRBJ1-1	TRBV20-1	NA	CSANDRGLEAFF	TGCAGTGCTAATGACAGGGGTCTAGAAGCTTTCTTT
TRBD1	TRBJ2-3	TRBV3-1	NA	CASSQVGQAGTQYF	TGTGCCAGCAGCCAAGTCGGACAGGCTGGAACGCAGTATTTT
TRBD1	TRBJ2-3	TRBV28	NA	CASSPTGGGDTQYF	TGTGCCAGCAGCCCGACAGGGGGTGGAGATACGCAGTATTTT
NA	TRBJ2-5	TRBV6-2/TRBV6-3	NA	CASSATNAPATQYF	TGTGCCAGCAGTGCGACCAACGCCCCGGCGACCCAGTACTTC
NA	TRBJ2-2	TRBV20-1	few	CSARGGTRRSTGELFF	TGCAGTGCTAGAGGGGGTACTCGCCGCTCCACCGGGGAGCTGTTTTTT
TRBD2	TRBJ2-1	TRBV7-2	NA	CASSAGTGGTYNEQFF	TGTGCCAGCAGCGCCGGGACGGGAGGAACCTACAATGAGCAGTTCTTC
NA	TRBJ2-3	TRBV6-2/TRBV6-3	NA	CASSYFVAEGDTQYF	TGTGCCAGCAGTTACTTCGTGGCGGAAGGGGATACGCAGTATTTT
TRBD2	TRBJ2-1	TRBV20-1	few	CSARDRSGSAYNEQFF	TGCAGTGCTAGAGATAGAAGCGGGAGCGCCTACAATGAGCAGTTCTTC
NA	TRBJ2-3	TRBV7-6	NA	CASSLGPHENKADTQYF	TGTGCCAGCAGCTTAGGTCCGCACGAGAATAAGGCAGATACGCAGTATTTT
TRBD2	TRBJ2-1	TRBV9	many	CASSVASGRQREQFF	TGTGCCAGCAGCGTAGCTAGCGGGAGACAGCGTGAGCAGTTCTTC
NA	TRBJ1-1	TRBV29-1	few	CSVERGRGLGAFF	TGCAGCGTTGAACGAGGGCGGGGGTTAGGAGCTTTCTTT
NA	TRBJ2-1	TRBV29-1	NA	CSAGDNEQFF	TGCAGCGCCGGAGACAATGAGCAGTTCTTC
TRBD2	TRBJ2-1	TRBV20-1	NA	CSARAGGLRYNEQFF	TGCAGTGCTAGAGCCGGGGGGTTACGATACAATGAGCAGTTCTTC
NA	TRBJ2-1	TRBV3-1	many	CASSQGPQVYNEQFF	TGTGCCAGCAGCCAAGGCCCCCAGGTCTACAATGAGCAGTTCTTC
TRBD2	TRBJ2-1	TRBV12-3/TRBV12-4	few	CASSSRTSGASHDEQFF	TGTGCCAGCAGTTCAAGGACTAGCGGGGCATCTCACGATGAGCAGTTCTTC
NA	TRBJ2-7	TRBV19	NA	CAYRISPAHEQYF	TGTGCCTACAGGATATCGCCCGCCCACGAGCAGTACTTC
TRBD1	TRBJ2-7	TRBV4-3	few	CASSQEGFGTGVYEQYF	TGCGCCAGCAGCCAAGAGGGTTTCGGGACAGGGGTTTACGAGCAGTACTTC
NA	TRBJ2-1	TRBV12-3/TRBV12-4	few	CASSFGDNEQFF	TGTGCCAGCAGTTTCGGGGACAATGAGCAGTTCTTC
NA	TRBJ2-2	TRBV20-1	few	CSAVTVNGGELFF	TGCAGTGCTGTGACAGTCAATGGCGGGGAGCTGTTTTTT
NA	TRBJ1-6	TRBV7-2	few	CASSLMGSYNSPLHF	TGTGCCAGCAGCTTAATGGGCTCCTATAATTCACCCCTCCACTTT
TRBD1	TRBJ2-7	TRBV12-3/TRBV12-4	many	CASSSQGAYYEQYF	TGTGCCAGCAGCTCCCAGGGGGCGTACTACGAGCAGTACTTC